This section outlines one TCR beta chain sequence together with its context. These data originate in a study of T-cell memory formation after mild COVID-19. The V gene end was trimmed by 5 bases and the J gene end by 1 base; junction bases not matched to a gene: 13. The V gene's germline CDR1 is SGHAT and CDR2 FQNNGV. CDR3 length equals 17 residues. Using its own MiXCR run on the 5' RACE reads, TCRdb lists one record per CDR3 protein. Altogether 350,000 to 550,000 distinct CDR3 sequences are present, roughly 18% being singletons, with the ten largest covering about a fifth. This clonotype was sampled from a man younger than 35 who had mild COVID-19 (a few samples of this study predate the infection). Cell type and time point are not known. The rearrangement links TRBV11-2 to TRBJ2-5, with TRBD1 matching 7 bases. The sample consisted of PBMCs or a T cell subset sorted from them (not recorded which). CDR3 sequence reads: CASSPSGQIGSQETQYF. The CDR3 DNA follows: TGTGCCAGCAGCCCCTCGGGACAGATAGGGTCCCAAGAGACCCAGTACTTC.